A single sample gave rise to the 10 T cell receptor beta chains below, sequenced in a study of cytomegalovirus exposure and HLA in healthy donors. It was with 60 Vbeta and 13 Jbeta primers that the PCR ran. Generated by immunoSEQ multiplex PCR, the TCRdb table keeps only in-frame clones and is missing some. The sample has 150,000 or so clones, 80% seen once. The sequencing input was PBMCs. The receptors originated from a man aged 30-40 years in good health and CMV-seropositive.

This chain links TRBV28 with TRBJ2-7; 9 bases align to TRBD2. Trimming took 5 bases from V and 4 from J; bases not matched to a gene: 9. CDR1 and CDR2 (germline): MDHEN, SYDVKM. The CDR3 runs 15 residues. CDR3 protein: CASSPMREGLYEQYF. Written as DNA, the CDR3 is TGTGCCAGCAGTCCAATGCGGGAGGGCCTTTACGAGCAGTACTTC.

CDR3 DNA: TGTGCCAGCAGCTTAGGGCTAGCGGGAGGCGAGCAGTACTTC. This encodes CASSLGLAGGEQYF. The chain is built from TRBV7-2 and TRBJ2-7; 11 bases match TRBD2. The CDR3 consists of 14 residues. V was pared by 1 base and J by 6 bases, with 2 bases of the junction left unmatched. CDR1 is SGHTA and CDR2 is FQGNSA in the germline V gene.

This clone was seen a handful of times. The rearrangement joins TRBV11-3 to TRBJ2-3; D possibly corresponds to TRBD2 (6 bases). This CDR3 spans 15 amino acids. The V gene's germline CDR1 is SGHNT and CDR2 YENEEA. The V and J ends lost 5 bases and 5 bases respectively, with 17 bases between them. The CDR3 DNA follows: TGTGCCAGCAGCCTTCGTATGGGAGGAGGAGATACGCAGTATTTT. Its translation is CASSLRMGGGDTQYF.

The genes are TRBV15 and TRBJ2-7; TRBD2 is a possible D gene (6 bases). V was pared by 1 base and J by 2 bases, with 21 bases between. This CDR3 has 18 amino acids. Germline V lookup: CDR1 LNHNV, CDR2 YYDKDF (reference sequence). The CDR3 coding sequence is TGTGCCACCAGCAGAGTTCGGGAAGTAGCGGAAAAGACCTACGAGCAGTACTTC. It specifies CATSRVREVAEKTYEQYF.

The chain combines TRBV19 with TRBJ1-1, with D maybe TRBD1 (6 bases). V lost 2 bases, J lost 6 bases, and 22 bases lay in between. The CDR3 is made up of 17 amino acids. Germline V gene data show CDR1 as LNHDA and CDR2 as SQIVND (reference sequence). CDR3 sequence: CASSIPHVLTGLPEAFF. The CDR3 DNA is TGTGCCAGTAGTATACCCCACGTTCTTACAGGGCTGCCTGAAGCTTTCTTT.

The rearrangement uses TRBV10-2 and TRBJ2-3; unclear D gene. The germline V and J ends were trimmed by 0 bases and 4 bases, with 11 bases remaining between them. This CDR3 contains 15 residues. Germline CDR1 and CDR2: WSHSY and SAAADI. CDR3 in DNA: TGCGCCAGCAGTGAGTCGGATAGCAAGGCAGATACGCAGTATTTT. It encodes CASSESDSKADTQYF.

This chain connects TRBV7-9 to TRBJ2-2, with TRBD1 matching over 7 bases. V dropped 5 bases and J dropped 4; count of bases not matched to a gene: 7. CDR1 is SEHNR and CDR2 is FQNEAQ in the germline V gene (reference sequence). CDR3 size: 15 residues. CDR3 nucleotide sequence: TGTGCCAGCAGCCGACAGGGTTCGGGCACCGGGGAGCTGTTTTTT. It encodes CASSRQGSGTGELFF.

This clone was detected once. The chain recombines TRBV6-1 with TRBJ2-7; D remains ambiguous. The CDR3 runs to 13 residues. V lost 3 bases to trimming and J lost 2 bases, with 8 bases between them. The germline CDR1 and CDR2 sequences are MNHNS and SASEGT. Here the CDR3 reads CASSDFLPYEQYF. The CDR3 region has the DNA TGTGCCAGCAGTGATTTTCTCCCCTACGAGCAGTACTTC.

The V gene is TRBV11-3, the J gene TRBJ2-1; D not certain. Trimming shortened V by 4 bases and J by 5 bases, and 6 bases separated the two germline ends. The germline V gene has CDR1 SGHNT and CDR2 YENEEA. This CDR3 spans 12 amino acids. CDR3 DNA: TGTGCCAGCAGCTCCGTCCACAATGAGCAGTTCTTC. It translates to CASSSVHNEQFF.

The rearrangement joins TRBV28 to TRBJ2-3; possible D gene TRBD2, 6 bases. Trimming cost V 3 bases and J 0 bases, with 19 bases left between them. CDR1 and CDR2 (germline): MDHEN, SYDVKM. CDR3 length: 18 amino acids. CDR3 sequence: CASSLGVNSGPSTDTQYF. In DNA form, the CDR3 reads TGTGCCAGCAGTTTGGGGGTGAATAGCGGCCCTAGCACAGATACGCAGTATTTT.